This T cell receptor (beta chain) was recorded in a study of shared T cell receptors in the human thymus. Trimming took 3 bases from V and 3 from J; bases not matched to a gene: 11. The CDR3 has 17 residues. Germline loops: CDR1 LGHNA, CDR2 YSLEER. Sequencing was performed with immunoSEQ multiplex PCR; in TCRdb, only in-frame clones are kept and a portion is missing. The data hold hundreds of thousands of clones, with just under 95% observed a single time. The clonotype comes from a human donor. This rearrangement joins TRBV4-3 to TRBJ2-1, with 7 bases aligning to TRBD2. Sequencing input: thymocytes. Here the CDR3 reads CASSQPTGEGGYNEQFF. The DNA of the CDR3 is TGCGCCAGCAGCCAGCCCACTGGGGAGGGCGGCTACAATGAGCAGTTCTTC.